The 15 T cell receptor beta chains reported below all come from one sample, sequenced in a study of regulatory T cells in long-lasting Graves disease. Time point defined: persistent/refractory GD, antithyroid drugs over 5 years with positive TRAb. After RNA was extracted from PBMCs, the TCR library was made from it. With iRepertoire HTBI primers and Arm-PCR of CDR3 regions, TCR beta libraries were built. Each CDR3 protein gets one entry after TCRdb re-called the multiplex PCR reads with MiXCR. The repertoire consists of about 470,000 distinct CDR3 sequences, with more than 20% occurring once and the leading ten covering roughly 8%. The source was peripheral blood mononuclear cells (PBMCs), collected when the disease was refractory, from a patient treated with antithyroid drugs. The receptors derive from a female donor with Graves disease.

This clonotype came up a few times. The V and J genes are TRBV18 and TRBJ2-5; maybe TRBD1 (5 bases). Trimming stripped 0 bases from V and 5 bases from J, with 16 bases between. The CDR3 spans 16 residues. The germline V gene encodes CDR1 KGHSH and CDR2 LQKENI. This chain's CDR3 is CASSPPKVAPGETQYF. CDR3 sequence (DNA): TGTGCCAGCTCACCACCGAAGGTGGCACCAGGGGAGACCCAGTACTTC.

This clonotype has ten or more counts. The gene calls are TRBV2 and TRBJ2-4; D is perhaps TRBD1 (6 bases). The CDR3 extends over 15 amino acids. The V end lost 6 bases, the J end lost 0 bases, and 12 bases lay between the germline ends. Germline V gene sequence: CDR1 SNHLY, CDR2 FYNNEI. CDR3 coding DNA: TGTGCCAGCAGCAGGACAGAAATAGCCAAAAACATTCAGTACTTC. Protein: CASSRTEIAKNIQYF.

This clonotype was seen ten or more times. This chain's CDR3 is CASSTYRDEGNIQYF. DNA for the CDR3: TGTGCCAGCTCAACCTACAGGGATGAGGGGAACATTCAGTACTTC. The chain couples TRBV18 to TRBJ2-4, with D possibly being TRBD1 (6 bases). V was shortened by 5 bases and J by 7 bases, with 18 bases between the two germline ends. The germline CDR1 and CDR2 sequences are KGHSH and LQKENI. CDR3 length: 15 residues. The full variable domain, rest sourced from reference TRBV18 and TRBJ2-4, is NAGVMQNPRHLVRRRGQEARLRCSPMKGHSHVYWYRQLPEEGLKFMVYLQKENIIDESGMPKERFSAEFPKEGPSILRIQQVVRGDSAAYFCASSTYRDEGNIQYFGAGTRLSVL.

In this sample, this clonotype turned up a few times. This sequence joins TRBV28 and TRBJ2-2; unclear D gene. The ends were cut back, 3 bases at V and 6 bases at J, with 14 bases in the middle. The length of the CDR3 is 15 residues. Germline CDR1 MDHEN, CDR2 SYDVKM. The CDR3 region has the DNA TGTGCCAGCAGTTTTAAATTCTTCCTTGCCGGGGAGCTGTTTTTT. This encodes CASSFKFFLAGELFF.

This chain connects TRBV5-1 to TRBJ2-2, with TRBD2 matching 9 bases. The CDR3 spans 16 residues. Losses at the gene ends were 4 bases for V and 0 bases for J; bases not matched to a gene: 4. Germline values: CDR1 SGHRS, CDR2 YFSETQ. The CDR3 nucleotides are TGCGCCAGCAGCCACGGACTAGCGCCGAACACCGGGGAGCTGTTTTTT. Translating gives CASSHGLAPNTGELFF. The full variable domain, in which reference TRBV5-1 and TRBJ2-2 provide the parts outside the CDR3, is KAGVTQTPRYLIKTRGQQVTLSCSPISGHRSVSWYQQTPGQGLQFLFEYFSETQRNKGNFPGRFSGRQFSNSRSEMNVSTLELGDSALYLCASSHGLAPNTGELFFGEGSRLTVL.

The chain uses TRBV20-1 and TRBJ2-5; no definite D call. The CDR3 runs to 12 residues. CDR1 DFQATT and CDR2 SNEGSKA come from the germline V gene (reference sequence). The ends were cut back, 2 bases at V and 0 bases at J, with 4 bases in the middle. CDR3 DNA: TGCAGTGCTAGACCGTACCAAGAGACCCAGTACTTC. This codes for CSARPYQETQYF.

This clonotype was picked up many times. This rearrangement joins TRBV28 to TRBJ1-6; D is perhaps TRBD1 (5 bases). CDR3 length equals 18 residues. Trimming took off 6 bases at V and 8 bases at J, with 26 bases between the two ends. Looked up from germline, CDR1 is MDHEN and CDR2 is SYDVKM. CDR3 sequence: CASSPTTDLSTVDSPLHF. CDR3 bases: TGTGCCAGCAGCCCTACGACAGATTTGTCTACCGTTGATTCACCCCTCCACTTT.

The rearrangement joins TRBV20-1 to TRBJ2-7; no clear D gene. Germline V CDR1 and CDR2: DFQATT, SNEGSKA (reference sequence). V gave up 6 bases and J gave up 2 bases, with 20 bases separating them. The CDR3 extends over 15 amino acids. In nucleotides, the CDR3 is TGCAGTGCACCCGGCGAAGGATTGCCGGCCTACGAGCAGTACTTC. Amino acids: CSAPGEGLPAYEQYF.

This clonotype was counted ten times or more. The CDR3 DNA reads TGTGCCAGCGTAGGGTTTACCTACGAGCAGTACTTC. Protein product: CASVGFTYEQYF. This chain links TRBV11-2 with TRBJ2-7; the D is unclear. CDR1 SGHAT and CDR2 FQNNGV come from the germline V gene. The CDR3 spans 12 residues. The V end lost 8 bases, the J end lost 2 bases, and 10 bases lay between the germline ends.

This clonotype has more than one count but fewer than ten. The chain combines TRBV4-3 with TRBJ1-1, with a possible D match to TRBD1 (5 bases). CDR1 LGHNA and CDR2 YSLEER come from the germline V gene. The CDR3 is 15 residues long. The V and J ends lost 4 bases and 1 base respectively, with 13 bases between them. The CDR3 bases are TGCGCCAGCAGCCTCGGGGGACGGCCGAACACTGAAGCTTTCTTT. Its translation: CASSLGGRPNTEAFF.

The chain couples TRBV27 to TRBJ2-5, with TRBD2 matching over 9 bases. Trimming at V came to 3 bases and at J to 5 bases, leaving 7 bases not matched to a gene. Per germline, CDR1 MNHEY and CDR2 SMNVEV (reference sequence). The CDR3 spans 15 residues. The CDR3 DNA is TGTGCCAGCAGTTTTAGCGGGAGCTTCCATGAGACCCAGTACTTC. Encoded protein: CASSFSGSFHETQYF.

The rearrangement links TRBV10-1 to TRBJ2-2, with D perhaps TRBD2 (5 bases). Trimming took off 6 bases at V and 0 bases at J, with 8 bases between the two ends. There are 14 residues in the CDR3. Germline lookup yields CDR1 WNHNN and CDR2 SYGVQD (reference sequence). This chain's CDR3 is CASREGSNTGELFF. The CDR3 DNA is TGCGCCAGCAGAGAGGGATCGAACACCGGGGAGCTGTTTTTT.

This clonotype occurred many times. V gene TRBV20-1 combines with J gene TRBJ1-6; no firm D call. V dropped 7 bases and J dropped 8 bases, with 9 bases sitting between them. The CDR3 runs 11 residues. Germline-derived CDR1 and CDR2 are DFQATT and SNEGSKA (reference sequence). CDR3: CSVKLDSPLHF. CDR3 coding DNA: TGCAGTGTCAAACTCGATTCACCCCTCCACTTT.

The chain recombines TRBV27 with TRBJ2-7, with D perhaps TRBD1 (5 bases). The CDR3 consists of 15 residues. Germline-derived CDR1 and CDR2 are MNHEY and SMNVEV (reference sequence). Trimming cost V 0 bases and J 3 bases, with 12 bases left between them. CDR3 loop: CASSLSLQAVYEQYF. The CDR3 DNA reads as TGTGCCAGCAGTTTATCGCTACAGGCCGTCTACGAGCAGTACTTC.

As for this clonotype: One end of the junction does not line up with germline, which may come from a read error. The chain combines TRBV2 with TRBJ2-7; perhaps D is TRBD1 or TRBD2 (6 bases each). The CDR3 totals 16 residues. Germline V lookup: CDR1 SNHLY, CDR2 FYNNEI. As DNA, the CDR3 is TGTGCCAGCAGTGAATGGCTGGGGGGCAGGGGCCACGAGCGGTACTTC. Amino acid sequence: CASSEWLGGRGHERYF.